This passage covers 30 T cell receptor beta chains from one sample sequenced in a study of beta chain features in type 1 diabetes. Points from the study as a whole: Type 1 diabetes patients had TCRB CDR3s that were shorter (moderately but significantly so) in all four CD4+ subsets.

Antigen specificity for these receptors is unknown. Expressed TCRB transcripts got sequenced, as all isolated RNA was reverse transcribed. The data were produced by immunoSEQ multiplex PCR, yet TCRdb's version contains in-frame clones alone and is incomplete. This table holds about 47,000 clones, around 45% found once. The sample was stem cell memory CD4+ T cells from blood. The receptors were gathered from a man aged 25-45 years with type 1 diabetes.

The chain joins TRBV7-2 to TRBJ2-2; 9 positions match TRBD1. The CDR3 loop spans 17 amino acids. Per the germline V gene, CDR1 is SGHTA and CDR2 is FQGNSA. Unmatched junction bases numbered 11, after V lost 5 bases and J lost 4 bases. CDR3 in DNA: TGTGCCAGCAGCCCATGGACAGGGGTGGTTCTCACCGGGGAGCTGTTTTTT. Translated: CASSPWTGVVLTGELFF.

The chain joins TRBV29-1 to TRBJ2-7; 7 positions match TRBD1. Germline-derived CDR1 and CDR2 are SQVTM and ANQGSEA. The CDR3 is 12 amino acids. With V trimmed by 4 bases and J by 2 bases, 2 bases remained unmatched. In DNA, the CDR3 is TGCAGCGTTGGGGGACAGCCCTACGAGCAGTACTTC. Its protein product is CSVGGQPYEQYF.

This clone has only one observation. This chain links TRBV10-3 with TRBJ2-3; perhaps TRBD2 as D (6 bases). V was clipped by 6 bases and J by 2 bases, with 12 bases between them. The CDR3 is made up of 14 amino acids. Germline V gene lookup returns CDR1 ENHRY and CDR2 SYGVKD. DNA of the CDR3: TGTGCCATCAGCCCGGGACTTTACACAGATACGCAGTATTTT. Residues: CAISPGLYTDTQYF.

The rearrangement joins TRBV18 to TRBJ1-1; 8 bases align to TRBD1. After removal of 3 bases from V and 6 bases from J, the junction contained 9 bases not matched to a gene. There are 15 residues in the CDR3. Germline V gene lookup returns CDR1 KGHSH and CDR2 LQKENI. The CDR3 is CASSPSPDRAAEAFF. The DNA of the CDR3 is TGTGCCAGCTCACCTTCTCCGGACAGGGCAGCTGAAGCTTTCTTT.

This clone was recorded a few times. This chain connects TRBV4-1 to TRBJ1-2, with D perhaps TRBD1 (6 bases). V gave up 1 base and J gave up 4 bases, with 13 bases separating them. This CDR3 spans 15 amino acids. Germline V gene lookup returns CDR1 MGHRA and CDR2 YSYEKL. CDR3 bases: TGCGCCAGCAGCCAAGGGACAGTCGGTAGCTATGGCTACACCTTC. Amino acid sequence: CASSQGTVGSYGYTF.

This chain connects TRBV5-1 to TRBJ1-2; the D gene is possibly TRBD1 (5 bases). The CDR3 is 13 amino acids. Germline V gene lookup returns CDR1 SGHRS and CDR2 YFSETQ. The V and J ends lost 1 base and 14 bases respectively, with 18 bases between them. Written as DNA, the CDR3 is TGCGCCAGCAGCTTGAGGACACCCACCGTTGGAACCTTC. This sequence encodes CASSLRTPTVGTF.

There are a few counts of this clone. The J gene is TRBJ2-4, the V gene TRBV29-1; TRBD2 matches 10 bases. CDR3 length: 18 residues. V was clipped by 6 bases and J by 2 bases; unmatched bases: 16. The V gene's germline CDR1 is SQVTM and CDR2 ANQGSEA. The CDR3 DNA sequence: TGCAGCGTCGGGGGGGCTAGCGGGAGTGGGTTGACCAAAAACATTCAGTACTTC. Its protein product is CSVGGASGSGLTKNIQYF.

The CDR3 region has the DNA TGTGCCAGCAGCGTAAGTGGGCGGGTTAGCTACAATGAGCAGTTCTTC. It is translated as CASSVSGRVSYNEQFF. The chain links TRBV9 to TRBJ2-1; TRBD2 is a possible D gene (5 bases). Germline-derived CDR1 and CDR2 are SGDLS and YYNGEE. The V end was cut by 1 base, the J end by 3 bases, with 14 bases between. CDR3 length: 16 amino acids.

The chain combines TRBV28 with TRBJ2-3; D might be TRBD1 (6 bases). The CDR3 sequence is 15 residues long. Germline CDR1 reads MDHEN; CDR2 reads SYDVKM. Trimming removed 4 bases at V and 2 bases at J, with 13 bases between. The CDR3 sequence is CASSSPLGHTDTQYF. In nucleotides, the CDR3 is TGTGCCAGCAGTTCCCCCCTGGGACACACAGATACGCAGTATTTT.

The chain carries TRBV7-3 and TRBJ1-1; possibly TRBD1 for D (5 bases). Looked up from germline, CDR1 is SGHTA and CDR2 is FQGTGA. The CDR3 length is 13 residues. The ends were cut back, 5 bases at V and 2 bases at J, with 9 bases in the middle. CDR3 sequence (DNA): TGTGCCAGCAGCCCGACAGTTAACACTGAAGCTTTCTTT. Translating gives CASSPTVNTEAFF.

The chain has TRBV28 and TRBJ2-7; D unresolved. Trimming shortened V by 6 bases and J by 3 bases, and 9 bases separated the two germline ends. Germline CDR1 reads MDHEN; CDR2 reads SYDVKM. This CDR3 region has 12 residues. The CDR3 is CASSPTYYEQYF. CDR3 in DNA: TGTGCCAGCAGCCCCACCTACTACGAGCAGTACTTC.

This clone turned up a few times. The chain links TRBV4-1 to TRBJ1-1, with D unresolved. CDR1 and CDR2 from the germline V gene are MGHRA and YSYEKL. This CDR3 is 15 amino acids long. The V gene lost 1 base and the J gene lost 4 bases, with 13 bases spanning the gap. DNA for the CDR3: TGCGCCAGCAGCCAAGTTCGGGGTGCGGGCACTGAAGCTTTCTTT. Amino acid sequence: CASSQVRGAGTEAFF.

This chain links TRBV27 with TRBJ2-7, with D uncertain. V was cut by 4 bases and J by 0 bases, with 13 bases left in between. The CDR3 has 15 amino acids. Germline loops: CDR1 MNHEY, CDR2 SMNVEV (reference sequence). CDR3 bases: TGTGCCAGCAGTTCCCTAGTTACCCGCTCCTACGAGCAGTACTTC. Translated, it gives CASSSLVTRSYEQYF.

As DNA, the CDR3 is TGTGCCAGCAGCCAAGTCGGGAGGCTAAACAATGAGCAGTTCTTC. Protein product: CASSQVGRLNNEQFF. The chain couples TRBV4-2 to TRBJ2-1; 7 bases line up with TRBD2. J was trimmed by 5 bases and V by 1 base; bases with no gene match: 5. Germline values: CDR1 LGHNA, CDR2 YNFKEQ. There are 15 residues in the CDR3.

The chain links TRBV7-3 to TRBJ2-7; possibly TRBD1 for D (6 bases). V dropped 4 bases and J dropped 7 bases, with 17 bases sitting between them. CDR1 and CDR2 (germline): SGHTA, FQGTGA. The CDR3 is 14 amino acids. The CDR3 sequence is CASSSTQGSREQYF. CDR3 in DNA: TGTGCCAGCAGCTCCACCCAGGGGTCCCGGGAGCAGTACTTC.

This chain connects TRBV28 to TRBJ2-6, with 11 bases lining up with TRBD2. Germline-derived CDR1 and CDR2 are MDHEN and SYDVKM. CDR3 length: 19 amino acids. The V segment lost 2 bases and the J segment 3 bases; nucleotides outside the gene matches: 9. CDR3 in amino acids: CASSLPGLAEWGGANVLTF. The CDR3 nucleotides are TGTGCCAGCAGTTTACCGGGACTAGCGGAGTGGGGTGGGGCCAACGTCCTGACTTTC.

The chain is built from TRBV5-6 and TRBJ2-5, with TRBD2 matching over 7 bases. The CDR3 contains 15 residues. The J segment lost 7 bases and the V segment lost 4 bases, leaving 13 bases of the junction unmatched. CDR1 SGHDT and CDR2 YYEEEE come from the germline V gene. The CDR3 region has the DNA TGTGCCAGCAGCCTCGTTGGGGGGGGAAAATGGACCCAGTACTTC. Translating gives CASSLVGGGKWTQYF.

This clone was observed a handful of times. The genes are TRBV7-2 and TRBJ2-7, with D hard to call. The V gene's germline CDR1 is SGHTA and CDR2 FQGNSA. V shed 1 base and J shed 0 bases, with 13 bases lying between them. The CDR3 covers 16 residues. The DNA of the CDR3 is TGTGCCAGCAGCTTAGGGTACTCGAGGAGCTCCTACGAGCAGTACTTC. This encodes CASSLGYSRSSYEQYF. The full variable domain, its missing parts supplied by reference TRBV7-2 and TRBJ2-7, is GAGVSQSPSNKVTEKGKDVELRCDPISGHTALYWYRQSLGQGLEFLIYFQGNSAPDKSGLPSDRFSAERTGGSVSTLTIQRTQQEDSAVYLCASSLGYSRSSYEQYFGPGTRLTVT.

In its sample, this clone was seen once. This chain uses TRBV18 with TRBJ2-7, with TRBD2 matching over 10 bases. CDR3 length: 16 residues. The V and J ends lost 6 bases and 4 bases, in that order; junction bases with no gene match: 12. Germline V CDR1 and CDR2: KGHSH, LQKENI. In DNA, the CDR3 is TGTGCCAGCTCTCCCGGGGGACTAGCGAGAAGTTACGAGCAGTACTTC. Protein: CASSPGGLARSYEQYF.

This clone was seen only a few times. The CDR3 DNA follows: TGTGCCAGCAGCCCCCGCGGAAACAATGAGCAGTTCTTC. It is translated as CASSPRGNNEQFF. The gene calls are TRBV6-1 and TRBJ2-1; D gene unclear. V lost 6 bases and J lost 5, with 11 bases in between. From germline, CDR1 is MNHNS and CDR2 SASEGT. The CDR3 covers 13 residues.

The chain uses TRBV7-2 and TRBJ1-2; 8 bases agree with TRBD1. Trimming at V came to 5 bases and at J to 2 bases, leaving 7 bases not matched to a gene. CDR1 is SGHTA and CDR2 is FQGNSA in the germline V gene. The CDR3 length is 15 residues. This chain's CDR3 is CASSILGQGNYGYTF. The CDR3 DNA follows: TGTGCCAGCAGCATTCTCGGACAGGGCAACTATGGCTACACCTTC.

This chain uses TRBV6-1 with TRBJ2-1; D is unclear. V was cut by 1 base and J by 7 bases, with 17 bases left in between. The CDR3 has 16 amino acids. Germline V CDR1 and CDR2: MNHNS, SASEGT. The CDR3 nucleotides read TGTGCCAGCAGTGAAGTTCTTAATTTTTTGTCGAATGAGCAGTTCTTC. It is translated as CASSEVLNFLSNEQFF.

This clone occurred once. The rearrangement links TRBV7-9 to TRBJ2-2; D possibly corresponds to TRBD1 (6 bases). Germline values: CDR1 SEHNR, CDR2 FQNEAQ (reference sequence). V shed 9 bases and J shed 3 bases, with 11 bases lying between them. The CDR3 has 13 residues. The CDR3 DNA reads TGTGCCAGGGACAGAGCCTACACCGGGGAGCTGTTTTTT. Translating gives CARDRAYTGELFF.

This clone was seen a handful of times. The V call is TRBV7-9, the J call TRBJ2-1; D may be TRBD2 (5 bases). With 4 bases removed from V and 0 bases from J, the gap between germline ends came to 10 bases. Germline V CDR1 and CDR2: SEHNR, FQNEAQ (reference sequence). The CDR3 extends over 15 amino acids. The CDR3 loop is CASSWRGSSYNEQFF. Here the CDR3 DNA reads TGTGCCAGCAGCTGGAGAGGGAGCTCCTACAATGAGCAGTTCTTC.

This clone was seen more than once but under ten times. The chain carries TRBV2 and TRBJ1-5, with D possibly being TRBD1 (5 bases). The CDR3 runs 14 residues. V was pared by 6 bases and J by 10 bases, with 19 bases between. Germline CDR1 and CDR2: SNHLY and FYNNEI. CDR3 in amino acids: CASSPGTPSRPQHF. Written as DNA, the CDR3 is TGTGCCAGCAGCCCCGGGACTCCGTCCCGTCCCCAGCATTTT.

This clone occurred once. The J gene is TRBJ1-1, the V gene TRBV28; TRBD1 matches at 7 bases. The CDR3 consists of 13 residues. Unmatched junction bases numbered 12, after V lost 6 bases and J lost 11 bases. Germline CDR1 and CDR2: MDHEN and SYDVKM. CDR3 residues: CASRPTYTGEAFF. The CDR3, as DNA: TGTGCCAGCAGACCGACTTACACAGGGGAGGCTTTCTTT.

This sequence joins TRBV6-6 and TRBJ2-7; a possible D gene is TRBD2 (6 bases). There are 12 residues in the CDR3. CDR1 MNHNY and CDR2 SVGAGI come from the germline V gene (reference sequence). The V gene lost 4 bases and the J gene lost 3 bases, with 7 bases spanning the gap. CDR3: CASSSRDYEQYF. In DNA form, the CDR3 reads TGTGCCAGCAGTTCGCGGGACTACGAGCAGTACTTC.

The chain combines TRBV10-3 with TRBJ2-2; D is uncertain. Looked up from germline, CDR1 is ENHRY and CDR2 is SYGVKD. V was clipped by 5 bases and J by 1 base, with 5 bases between them. CDR3 length: 13 residues. Written as DNA, the CDR3 is TGTGCCATCAGTTTACAGAACACCGGGGAGCTGTTTTTT. Translating gives CAISLQNTGELFF.

The table lists this clone with a few counts. CDR3 amino acids: CASSPTGGRLGETQYF. The CDR3 DNA sequence: TGTGCCAGCTCACCGACAGGGGGAAGGCTGGGAGAGACCCAGTACTTC. The genes are TRBV18 and TRBJ2-5, with TRBD1 matching 9 bases. Trimming removed 3 bases from V and 4 bases from J; junction bases left unmatched: 9. This CDR3 comprises 16 residues. The germline gives CDR1 KGHSH, CDR2 LQKENI.

This clone occurred a few times. The chain carries TRBV29-1 and TRBJ2-5, with unresolved D. The CDR3 runs to 12 residues. CDR1 SQVTM and CDR2 ANQGSEA come from the germline V gene. The V end lost 6 bases, the J end lost 7 bases, and 15 bases lay between the germline ends. The CDR3 DNA reads as TGCAGCGTCGCGGCCCAATCGGGGACCCAGTACTTC. Translation: CSVAAQSGTQYF. The complete variable domain, with remaining parts taken from reference TRBV29-1 and TRBJ2-5, reads SAVISQKPSRDICQRGTSLTIQCQVDSQVTMMFWYRQQPGQSLTLIATANQGSEATYESGFVIDKFPISRPNLTFSTLTVSNMSPEDSSIYLCSVAAQSGTQYFGPGTRLLVL.